The clone carrying this T cell receptor (beta chain) was observed at least ten times. The target antigen is unknown. TCRdb used MiXCR to reprocess the 5' RACE reads, holding one entry per CDR3 protein. The table includes tens of thousands of distinct CDR3 sequences, roughly 5.5% detected once. The data stem from a study of neurological immune-mediated disorders. The germline gives CDR1 SGHRS, CDR2 YFSETQ. This CDR3 has 14 residues. Deletions cut 0 bases from V and 3 bases from J, with 9 bases between. Findings of the study overall: When repertoires were grouped phylogenetically, those of 18 of 34 multiple sclerosis patients fell into one related-CDR3 cluster, a possible signature.

The receptor was isolated from a man aged 18 to 30 with multiple sclerosis. Sequenced sample: PBMCs. The gene calls are TRBV5-1 and TRBJ1-2; maybe TRBD1 (5 bases). The CDR3, as DNA: TGCGCCAGCAGCTTGGGGGCCAGGGACTATGGCTACACCTTC. This encodes CASSLGARDYGYTF.